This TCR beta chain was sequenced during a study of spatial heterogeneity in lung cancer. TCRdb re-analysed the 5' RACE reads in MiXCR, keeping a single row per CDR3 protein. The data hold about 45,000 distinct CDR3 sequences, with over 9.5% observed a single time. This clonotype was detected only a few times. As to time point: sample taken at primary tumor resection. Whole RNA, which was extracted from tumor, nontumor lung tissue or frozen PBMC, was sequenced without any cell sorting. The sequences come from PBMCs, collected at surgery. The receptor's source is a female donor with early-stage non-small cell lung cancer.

The CDR3 is CASSFQRSGGYEQYF. In DNA, the CDR3 is TGTGCCAGCAGTTTTCAGCGTTCAGGGGGCTACGAGCAGTACTTC. This chain links TRBV28 with TRBJ2-7, with 7 bases that match TRBD1. Trimming took 3 bases from V and 3 from J; bases not matched to a gene: 8. The CDR3 has 15 residues. Germline V gives CDR1 MDHEN, CDR2 SYDVKM. Complete variable domain (other parts from reference TRBV28 and TRBJ2-7): DVKVTQSSRYLVKRTGEKVFLECVQDMDHENMFWYRQDPGLGLRLIYFSYDVKMKEKGDIPEGYSVSREKKERFSLILESASTNQTSMYLCASSFQRSGGYEQYFGPGTRLTVT.